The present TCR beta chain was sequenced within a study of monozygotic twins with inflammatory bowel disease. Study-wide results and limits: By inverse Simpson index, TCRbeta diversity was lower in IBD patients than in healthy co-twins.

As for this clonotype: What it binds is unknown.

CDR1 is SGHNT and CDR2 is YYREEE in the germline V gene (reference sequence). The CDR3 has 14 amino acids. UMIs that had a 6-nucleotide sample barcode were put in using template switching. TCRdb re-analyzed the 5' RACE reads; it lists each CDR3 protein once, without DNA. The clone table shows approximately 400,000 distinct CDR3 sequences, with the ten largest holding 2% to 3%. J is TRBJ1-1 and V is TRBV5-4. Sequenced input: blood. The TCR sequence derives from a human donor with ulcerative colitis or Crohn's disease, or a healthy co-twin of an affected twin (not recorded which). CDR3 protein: CASSSIGGNTEAFF.